The sequence of this TCR beta chain was determined in a study of control samples from healthy donors and cancer patients. J was trimmed by 1 base and V by 4 bases; bases with no gene match: 7. Germline CDR1 reads MDHEN; CDR2 reads SYDVKM. The CDR3 is 16 amino acids. Generated by immunoSEQ multiplex PCR, the TCRdb table keeps only in-frame clones and is missing some. Found here are 95,000 to 150,000 clones, roughly 88% of them singletons; the top ten hold around 3.3%. The sample comprised blood. The sequence was obtained from a man aged 35 to 55 in good health. The V gene is TRBV28, the J gene TRBJ1-5; TRBD1 agrees at 7 bases. CDR3 sequence reads: CASSWGRGQSNQPQHF. The CDR3 DNA reads TGTGCCAGCAGTTGGGGCCGGGGACAGAGCAATCAGCCCCAGCATTTT.